This is a list of T cell receptor beta chains from one sample in a study of T cell responses to AZD1222 COVID-19 vaccine. Here immunoSEQ multiplex PCR was the method, and the copy in TCRdb shows in-frame clones only, minus some. Among roughly 150,000 clones, roughly 91% were seen once, and the ten largest hold approximately 5.4%. Sequenced material: peripheral blood, taken on day 0 of AZD1222 vaccination. Receptors originate from an adult in good health. The CDR3 runs from the conserved cysteine through the conserved F or W. The D gene is left open where the match is weak. Where a row states a size, it is once, few, many or the class of an expanded clone; other rows omit it.

CDR3 protein	CDR3 DNA	V gene	J gene	clone size	D gene
CASSPTGSYNEQFF	TGCGCCAGCAGCCCGACGGGCTCTTACAATGAGCAGTTCTTC	TRBV4-1	TRBJ2-1	-	-
CASSVAGTGSYEQYF	TGTGCCAGCAGCGTTGCCGGGACAGGCTCCTACGAGCAGTACTTC	TRBV9	TRBJ2-7	-	TRBD1
CASSALQGGYGYTF	TGTGCCAGCAGCGCACTACAGGGGGGTTATGGCTACACCTTC	TRBV14	TRBJ1-2	-	TRBD1
CASSQGRGSYNEQFF	TGCGCCAGCAGCCAGGGGCGGGGGTCCTACAATGAGCAGTTCTTC	TRBV4-3	TRBJ2-1	once	TRBD2
CASSSQGLEWDF	TGTGCCAGCAGTTCACAGGGCCTGGAGTGGGATTTT	TRBV27	TRBJ1-5	few	-
CAWRGQDRGNYGYTF	TGTGCCTGGAGGGGCCAGGACAGGGGGAACTATGGCTACACCTTC	TRBV30	TRBJ1-2	-	TRBD1
CASSLEGRNTEAFF	TGCGCCAGCAGCTTGGAGGGCAGGAACACTGAAGCTTTCTTT	TRBV5-1	TRBJ1-1	-	-
CSAVITYGYTF	TGCAGTGCTGTAATAACCTATGGCTACACCTTC	TRBV20-1	TRBJ1-2	once	-
CASSRPGTGSVFYEQYF	TGTGCCAGCAGTCGTCCCGGGACAGGGTCTGTGTTTTACGAGCAGTACTTC	TRBV6-2/TRBV6-3	TRBJ2-7	-	TRBD1
CASSLAKEQFF	TGCGCCAGCAGCTTGGCCAAGGAGCAGTTCTTC	TRBV5-1	TRBJ2-1	-	-
CASSPPAASSYEQYF	TGTGCCAGCAGCCCTCCAGCTGCAAGCTCCTACGAGCAGTACTTC	TRBV7-2	TRBJ2-7	-	-
CASSGTGRTEAFF	TGCGCCAGCAGTGGAACAGGGAGGACTGAAGCTTTCTTT	TRBV10-1	TRBJ1-1	-	-
CASSQDPGGGLTGELFF	TGTGCCAGCAGCCAAGATCCTGGGGGCGGGTTGACCGGGGAGCTGTTTTTT	TRBV3-1/TRBV3-2	TRBJ2-2	-	-
CASSTEGTGAFNTGELFF	TGTGCCAGTAGTACAGAGGGAACAGGGGCCTTTAACACCGGGGAGCTGTTTTTT	TRBV19	TRBJ2-2	-	TRBD1
CASTDSAYSNQPQHF	TGTGCCAGCACAGACAGCGCCTATAGCAATCAGCCCCAGCATTTT	TRBV6-5	TRBJ1-5	-	-
CASSPREGLAGGNEQYF	TGTGCCAGTAGTCCACGAGAGGGACTAGCGGGAGGCAACGAGCAGTACTTC	TRBV19	TRBJ2-7	-	TRBD2
CASGMGQSNEKLFF	TGTGCTAGTGGGATGGGACAGTCGAATGAAAAACTGTTTTTT	TRBV12-5	TRBJ1-4	-	TRBD1
CASSDGGEGNTEAFF	TGTGCCAGCTCCGACGGGGGCGAGGGGAACACTGAAGCTTTCTTT	TRBV27	TRBJ1-1	-	-
CASSSPSGGGGYTF	TGTGCCAGCAGCTCGCCTTCAGGGGGAGGTGGCTACACCTTC	TRBV5-4	TRBJ1-2	-	TRBD1
CASETRANEQFF	TGTGCCAGCGAGACGCGGGCCAATGAGCAGTTCTTC	TRBV11-2	TRBJ2-1	-	-
CASSGQFNTEAFF	TGTGCCAGCAGTGGGCAGTTTAACACTGAAGCTTTCTTT	TRBV6-1	TRBJ1-1	-	-
CASGLGSYEQYF	TGTGCTAGTGGTTTGGGTAGCTACGAGCAGTACTTC	TRBV12-5	TRBJ2-7	-	-
CASSQRLAGVYEQYF	TGCGCCAGCAGCCAAAGACTAGCGGGAGTTTACGAGCAGTACTTC	TRBV4-3	TRBJ2-7	-	TRBD2
CASSEEGQLLSYNSPLHF	TGTGCCAGCAGTGAAGAGGGACAGCTTCTCTCCTATAATTCACCCCTCCACTTT	TRBV6-1	TRBJ1-6	-	TRBD1
CASSVGQGATYEQYF	TGTGCCAGCAGCGTAGGCCAAGGGGCAACCTACGAGCAGTACTTC	TRBV9	TRBJ2-7	once	-
CSVRSPRQGVGSAQYF	TGCAGCGTTAGGTCCCCGAGACAGGGAGTAGGGTCAGCGCAGTATTTT	TRBV29-1	TRBJ2-3	-	TRBD1
CASSSRTSGGSYNEQFF	TGCGCCAGCAGCTCCCGGACTAGCGGGGGGTCGTACAATGAGCAGTTCTTC	TRBV5-1	TRBJ2-1	-	TRBD2
CASSPGGQGTYEQYF	TGTGCCAGCAGCCCCGGGGGGCAGGGAACCTACGAGCAGTACTTC	TRBV9	TRBJ2-7	once	-
CASSSQDGANYGYTF	TGTGCCAGCAGTTCCCAGGACGGAGCTAACTATGGCTACACCTTC	TRBV27	TRBJ1-2	-	-
CSPSGLRTDTQYF	TGCAGCCCGTCGGGACTACGCACAGATACGCAGTATTTT	TRBV29-1	TRBJ2-3	-	TRBD2
CASSFHRGENEQFF	TGTGCCAGCAGTTTCCACAGGGGAGAGAATGAGCAGTTCTTC	TRBV27	TRBJ2-1	-	TRBD1
CASSSYGTSF	TGTGCCAGCAGCTCCTACGGGACGAGCTTT	TRBV11-2	TRBJ1-1	-	-
CASSLGTGLRGTEAFF	TGTGCCAGCAGCCTTGGGACAGGGCTGAGGGGAACTGAAGCTTTCTTT	TRBV5-8	TRBJ1-1	-	TRBD1
CASSTHDPSSYNEQFF	TGTGCCAGTAGTACCCATGACCCTAGCTCCTACAATGAGCAGTTCTTC	TRBV19	TRBJ2-1	-	-
CASSTDYEQYF	TGCGCCAGCAGTACAGACTACGAGCAGTACTTC	TRBV10-1	TRBJ2-7	-	-
CASSLRAPLLGPSTDTQYF	TGTGCCAGCAGTTTACGAGCGCCCTTACTAGGCCCTAGCACAGATACGCAGTATTTT	TRBV27	TRBJ2-3	-	-
CASIHGPGELFF	TGCGCCAGCATTCATGGTCCCGGGGAGCTGTTTTTT	TRBV5-1	TRBJ2-2	-	-
CASSYSEGVGNTIYF	TGTGCCAGCAGTTACTCTGAGGGCGTTGGAAACACCATATATTTT	TRBV6-6	TRBJ1-3	-	-
CAFSRGSGNTIYF	TGTGCCTTCTCTAGGGGGTCCGGAAACACCATATATTTT	TRBV30	TRBJ1-3	-	-
CASSQELAVKSQYF	TGTGCCAGCAGCCAAGAACTAGCGGTAAAATCGCAGTATTTT	TRBV4-2	TRBJ2-3	-	TRBD2
CSVAAGGTGPLGQYF	TGCAGCGTTGCAGCCGGCGGGACAGGGCCCTTAGGGCAGTACTTC	TRBV29-1	TRBJ2-7	-	TRBD1
CATSIAVGAYEQYF	TGTGCCACCAGCATAGCGGTTGGGGCCTACGAGCAGTACTTC	TRBV15	TRBJ2-7	-	-
CASSWTDNTGELFF	TGCGCCAGCAGTTGGACAGATAACACCGGGGAGCTGTTTTTT	TRBV5-1	TRBJ2-2	-	-
CASSPVRGYQETQYF	TGCGCCAGCAGTCCGGTTAGGGGGTACCAAGAGACCCAGTACTTC	TRBV10-2	TRBJ2-5	-	-
CASSLARTTNPSTDTQYF	TGTGCCAGCAGCTTAGCCCGGACCACCAACCCTAGCACAGATACGCAGTATTTT	TRBV11-2	TRBJ2-3	-	-
CASSPLQGGYGYTF	TGTGCCAGCAGCCCGTTACAGGGTGGCTATGGCTACACCTTC	TRBV5-8	TRBJ1-2	-	-
CASSLGLGARFGELFF	TGTGCCAGCAGCTTAGGGTTGGGGGCGCGTTTCGGGGAGCTGTTTTTT	TRBV7-8	TRBJ2-2	-	-
CASSLNGQGRSPLHF	TGTGCCAGCAGCTTAAACGGACAGGGTCGATCACCCCTCCACTTT	TRBV7-3	TRBJ1-6	-	TRBD1
CASSLDGGRYGYTF	TGTGCCAGCAGCTTGGATGGGGGCCGCTATGGCTACACCTTC	TRBV5-4	TRBJ1-2	-	-